This is a list of T cell receptor beta chains from one sample in a study of breast tumors, draining lymph nodes, adjacent tissues. TCRdb redid the calling of the multiplex PCR reads with MiXCR, one entry per CDR3 protein. Of some 150,000 distinct CDR3 sequences in the sample, about a fifth are singletons; the top ten hold about 2.4%. Sequenced input: axillary lymph node tissue. The receptors here all came from a female donor with breast cancer. Some clones in this sample may be carry-over from other donors' samples. Each CDR3 is given with its conserved first and last residue. Fields, in order: clone size, V gene, J gene, D gene, CDR3 DNA, CDR3 protein. D genes are given only for firm matches. Some rows have no size entry. The others give once, few or many, or a class for an expanded clone.

many	TRBV12-3/TRBV12-4	TRBJ2-1	TRBD2	TGTGCCAGCAGGCACCCGGGACTAGCGGGAGGGGCGTTCTTC	CASRHPGLAGGAFF
many	TRBV24-1	TRBJ2-3	.	TGTGCCACCAGCCAGCGGGTCACAGATACGCAGTATTTT	CATSQRVTDTQYF
many	TRBV2	TRBJ1-6	TRBD1	TGTGCCAGCAAGACCGGGACAGAGAATTCACCCCTCCACTTT	CASKTGTENSPLHF
few	TRBV27	TRBJ2-5	.	TGTGCCAGCAGTTTCTACGGAGACCAAGAGACCCAGTACTTC	CASSFYGDQETQYF
.	TRBV18	TRBJ2-3	TRBD1	TGTGCCAGCTCCCCCGGACAGGGGAAAGATATGCAGTATTTT	CASSPGQGKDMQYF
many	TRBV6-1	TRBJ2-7	TRBD1	TGTGCCAGCAGTGTAGGACAGGGTGTCCACGAGCAGTACTTC	CASSVGQGVHEQYF
many	TRBV5-1	TRBJ2-1	TRBD2	TGCGCCAGCAGCCCCCTAGCGGAGCGCTACAATGAGCAGTTCTTC	CASSPLAERYNEQFF
many	TRBV19	TRBJ2-5	TRBD2	TGTGCCAGTAGTACCGGCGGGGGGCAAGAGACCCAGTACTTC	CASSTGGGQETQYF
.	TRBV30	TRBJ1-3	TRBD1	TGTGCAGACAGGGTAGGAAACACCATATATTTT	CADRVGNTIYF
few	TRBV9	TRBJ2-1	.	TGTGCCAGCAGCTCAGAAGGGTATTCCTACAATGAGCAGTTCTTC	CASSSEGYSYNEQFF
many	TRBV4-2	TRBJ2-5	.	TGTGCCAGCAGCCAAGATCCAGCTAGGGAGACCCAGTACTTC	CASSQDPARETQYF
many	TRBV5-4	TRBJ2-3	TRBD2	TGTGCCAGCAGCTCCATGGGACTAGCGGGAAGAGCGGGCACAGATACGCAGTATTTT	CASSSMGLAGRAGTDTQYF
many	TRBV19	TRBJ2-2	.	TGTGCCAGTAGTGAACAGGGAAACACCGGGGAGCTGTTTTTT	CASSEQGNTGELFF
many	TRBV7-8	TRBJ2-5	.	TGTGCCAGCAGCCCACTGGGGACCAGCCAAGAGACCCAGTACTTC	CASSPLGTSQETQYF
.	TRBV12-3/TRBV12-4	TRBJ2-1	.	TGTGCCAGCAGTTCGGTGGGCCGGTACAATGAGCAGCTCTTC	CASSSVGRYNEQLF
.	TRBV7-2	TRBJ2-6	.	TGTGCCAGCAGCCCCCAGGGGGGTCTCGGGGCCAACGTCCTGACTTTC	CASSPQGGLGANVLTF
many	TRBV5-1	TRBJ2-7	.	TGCGCCAGCAGCTTGGATGGCAGAACCTACGAGCAGTACTTC	CASSLDGRTYEQYF
.	TRBV15	TRBJ2-1	TRBD2	TGTGCCACCAGCAGAGATTTCGGGACTAGGACCTACAATGAGCAGTTCTTC	CATSRDFGTRTYNEQFF
many	TRBV6-5	TRBJ2-5	TRBD2	TGTGCCAGCAGTCAAGGACTAGCGGGAGGGACCCAGTACTTC	CASSQGLAGGTQYF
many	TRBV20-1	TRBJ1-6	.	TGCAGTGCTAGAGATCATATGGGTTCAGGGTCACCCCTCCACTTT	CSARDHMGSGSPLHF
many	TRBV27	TRBJ1-5	.	TGTGCCAGCTCGAGTTGGGGAGGCAATCAGCCCCAGCATTTT	CASSSWGGNQPQHF
many	TRBV20-1	TRBJ2-3	TRBD2	TGCAGTGCTGCGGGGCTAGCGGGAGGGCCCTCCACAGATACGCAGTATTTT	CSAAGLAGGPSTDTQYF
many	TRBV20-1	TRBJ2-7	TRBD2	TGCAGTGCTAGGTCGGGGAAGGTAGCGGGAGGGTCCTACGAGCAGTACTTC	CSARSGKVAGGSYEQYF
.	TRBV10-1	TRBJ1-4	.	TGCGCCAGCAGTGAGCCGGCAGAGATAGGGTACGAAAAACTGTTTTTT	CASSEPAEIGYEKLFF
.	TRBV3-1	TRBJ2-5	TRBD2	TGTGCCAGCAGCCAAGAAGGGGGCGGGAGGGCCGGTGAGACCCAGTACTTC	CASSQEGGGRAGETQYF
.	TRBV20-1	TRBJ2-5	.	TGCAGTGCTAGCCTGCTCTCCGGGAATAGAAAGACCCAGTACTTC	CSASLLSGNRKTQYF
many	TRBV5-5	TRBJ2-7	.	TGTGCCAGCAGCTTAAGGCCAGGGGAAATTGAGGAGCAGTACTTC	CASSLRPGEIEEQYF
many	TRBV6-5	TRBJ2-3	TRBD2	TGTGCCAGCAGGAACCTAGCGGGGGCAGATACGCAGTATTTT	CASRNLAGADTQYF
.	TRBV20-1	TRBJ2-1	TRBD2	TGCAGTGCTAGAGATCAACTAGCGGGGGAAAATGAGCAGTTCTTC	CSARDQLAGENEQFF
.	TRBV25-1	TRBJ2-2	.	TGTGCCAGCAGTTTACAGGGTGTCGGGGAGCTGTTTTTT	CASSLQGVGELFF
.	TRBV2	TRBJ2-3	.	TGTGCCAGCAGTGAGGGGGGGGGGCACAACACAGATACGCAGTATTTT	CASSEGGGHNTDTQYF
many	TRBV7-6	TRBJ2-7	TRBD2	TGTGCCAGCAGCGAAGGGACTAGCGGGAGCTACGAGCAGTACTTC	CASSEGTSGSYEQYF
many	TRBV4-1	TRBJ2-3	.	TGCGCCAGCAGCCAAGAATATCGCGTTCGGGGCCCAGATACGCAGTATTTT	CASSQEYRVRGPDTQYF
many	TRBV5-1	TRBJ2-5	.	TGCGCCAGCAGCTTGGCTTCTTTGAGGGAGACCCAGTACTTC	CASSLASLRETQYF
many	TRBV19	TRBJ2-7	.	TGTGCCAGTAGCCCCGCCGGAGGGGCCCTCTACGAGCAGTACTTC	CASSPAGGALYEQYF
.	TRBV3-1	TRBJ2-7	TRBD2	TGTGCCAGCAGCCGGAAATTGGGCGGGAGTAGGGGCGAGCAGTACTTC	CASSRKLGGSRGEQYF
many	TRBV11-2	TRBJ2-1	TRBD2	TGTGCCAGCAGCTTAGGACTAGCGGGAGCCTACAATGAGCAGTTCTTC	CASSLGLAGAYNEQFF
many	TRBV13	TRBJ2-7	TRBD1	TGTGCCAGCAGCCTAGGGACAGCAGAGCAGTACTTC	CASSLGTAEQYF
many	TRBV2	TRBJ2-7	TRBD2	TGTGCCAGCAGAGAAGGGCTAGCGGGAGCCGAGCAGTACTTC	CASREGLAGAEQYF
many	TRBV6-2/TRBV6-3	TRBJ2-1	.	TGTGCCAGCAGTCGACGAACTGCGGAGGATGAGCAGTTCTTC	CASSRRTAEDEQFF
.	TRBV20-1	TRBJ1-1	.	TGCAGTGCTAAGGGGGACGACTTTGTGGCTTTCTTT	CSAKGDDFVAFF
many	TRBV9	TRBJ2-7	.	TGTGCCAGCAGCGTAGGGGGGGCAGCAAGGACGTACGAGCAGTACTTC	CASSVGGAARTYEQYF
many	TRBV12-3/TRBV12-4	TRBJ2-1	.	TGTGCCAGCAGGGGCAGGGGTTTCGATGAGCAGTTCTTC	CASRGRGFDEQFF
many	TRBV5-6	TRBJ2-7	TRBD2	TGTGCCAGCAGCTTGATTTCTAGCGGGAGAAGTAAAGAGCAGTACTTC	CASSLISSGRSKEQYF
many	TRBV4-3	TRBJ2-3	TRBD2	TGCGCCAGCAGCCAAGATTGGAGGACTAGCGGGTATACGCAGTATTTT	CASSQDWRTSGYTQYF